This passage covers 22 T cell receptor beta chains from one sample sequenced in a study of regulatory T cells in long-lasting Graves disease (dated by TCRdb to the early 2020s). Library preparation employed multiplex PCR. The sample was run on an Illumina HiSeq 4000. To build TCR beta libraries, CDR3 regions were amplified by Arm-PCR using iRepertoire HTBI primers. TCRdb reprocessed the public reads (quality trimming at Q25 with fastp, clone calling with MiXCR) and kept in-frame beta chains. CDR3 protein duplicates are merged, each entry listing the most common genes and DNA. The sample records 500,000 or so distinct CDR3 sequences, roughly 16% of which are singletons. 9.5% to 15% of the sample is taken by the ten largest. The sample's time point label, in plain terms: newly diagnosed GD, antithyroid drugs for less than 3 months. For both TCR sequencing and RNA sequencing, RNA was extracted from PBMCs in TRIzol.

These data are also associated with another study on T cells in Graves' hyperthyroidism and ophthalmopathy.

The material sequenced was peripheral blood mononuclear cells (PBMCs), taken at new diagnosis, from a patient treated with antithyroid drugs. These receptors were collected from a man aged 40-49 years with Graves disease. Donor details come from another sample of the same person, matched by shared clones.

Turning to this clonotype: Compared with germline, one end of the junction differs, possibly owing to a read error. The chain has TRBV5-6 and TRBJ2-2; tentatively, D is TRBD2 (5 bases). The CDR3 sequence is 14 residues long. Germline V gives CDR1 SGHDT, CDR2 YYEEEE. The CDR3 loop is CASSDPPNTGELLF. CDR3 nucleotides: TGTGCCAGCAGCGACCCTCCGAACACCGGGGAGCTGCTTTTT.

At least ten counts were recorded for this clonotype. The chain links TRBV11-2 to TRBJ2-2; TRBD2 matches 10 bases. The CDR3 spans 19 residues. From germline, CDR1 is SGHAT and CDR2 FQNNGV. Losses at the gene ends were 0 bases for V and 2 bases for J; bases not matched to a gene: 9. The DNA for the CDR3 is TGTGCCAGCAGCTTAGATTCGGCTAGCGGGAGTATCAACACCGGGGAGCTGTTTTTT. The encoded protein is CASSLDSASGSINTGELFF.

In its sample, this clonotype was seen many times. The chain couples TRBV6-1 to TRBJ1-2; 7 nucleotides align to TRBD1. The CDR3 totals 13 residues. V shed 7 bases and J 4 bases; nucleotides not matched to a gene: 6. The germline V gene encodes CDR1 MNHNS and CDR2 SASEGT. The CDR3 protein is CASNAGQVYGYTF. The CDR3 DNA reads as TGTGCCAGCAACGCCGGACAGGTCTATGGCTACACCTTC.

The chain carries TRBV29-1 and TRBJ2-7; 10 bases fit TRBD1. V was pared by 6 bases and J by 3 bases, with 5 bases of the junction left unmatched. Germline loops: CDR1 SQVTM, CDR2 ANQGSEA. CDR3 length equals 13 residues. CDR3 DNA: TGCAGCGTCTCCCGGGACAGGGGCTACGAGCAGTACTTC. Its protein is CSVSRDRGYEQYF.

This clonotype was seen at least ten times. V and J are TRBV3-1 and TRBJ2-1; 7 nucleotides line up with TRBD2. This CDR3 is 17 amino acids long. Looked up from germline, CDR1 is LGHDT and CDR2 is YNNKEL (reference sequence). V shed 4 bases and J 5 bases; nucleotides not matched to a gene: 14. The CDR3, as DNA: TGTGCCAGCAGCCCATTATTTGGGCGGGAGTCCAACAATGAGCAGTTCTTC. Translation gives CASSPLFGRESNNEQFF.

This clonotype was seen ten or more times. V is TRBV18 and J is TRBJ2-5, with 7 bases fitting TRBD1. The length of the CDR3 is 15 residues. CDR1 is KGHSH, CDR2 LQKENI, per germline. Trimming cost V 0 bases and J 2 bases; bases outside gene matches: 3. The CDR3 here is CASSPPGQLQETQYF. As DNA, the CDR3 is TGTGCCAGCTCACCACCGGGACAGCTACAAGAGACCCAGTACTTC.

This clonotype came up many times. This rearrangement joins TRBV28 to TRBJ2-7; D is undetermined. CDR1 and CDR2 from the germline V gene are MDHEN and SYDVKM. The CDR3 is 12 amino acids. V was clipped by 7 bases and J by 2 bases, with 9 bases between them. CDR3 sequence reads: CASTLSAYEQYF. The CDR3 nucleotides read TGTGCCAGCACTCTATCTGCCTACGAGCAGTACTTC.

Ten or more counts support this clonotype. This chain joins TRBV28 and TRBJ1-1; D call uncertain. The CDR3 is 11 residues long. V was pared by 10 bases and J by 6 bases, with 12 bases between. Germline-derived CDR1 and CDR2 are MDHEN and SYDVKM. The CDR3 loop is CATQIRAEAFF. DNA of the CDR3: TGTGCCACCCAGATAAGAGCTGAAGCTTTCTTT.

This clonotype appeared many times. The chain recombines TRBV28 with TRBJ1-1, with D tentatively TRBD1 (6 bases). CDR3 length equals 16 residues. Trimming removed 3 bases at V and 6 bases at J, with 20 bases between. Germline-derived CDR1 and CDR2 are MDHEN and SYDVKM. CDR3 loop: CASSFPYGGRVAEAFF. The CDR3 region has the DNA TGTGCCAGCAGTTTCCCTTACGGGGGGCGCGTCGCTGAAGCTTTCTTT.

This sequence joins TRBV20-1 and TRBJ1-6; 8 bases are shared with TRBD1. This CDR3 is built from 13 residues. V trimming: 4 bases; J trimming: 6 bases; junction bases outside the gene matches: 2. Germline-derived CDR1 and CDR2 are DFQATT and SNEGSKA (reference sequence). CDR3 coding DNA: TGCAGTGCTACCGACAGGGGTAATTCACCCCTCCACTTT. Protein product: CSATDRGNSPLHF.

At least ten counts were recorded for this clonotype. The genes are TRBV6-1 and TRBJ2-1, with D maybe TRBD2 (5 bases). V was trimmed by 2 bases and J by 6 bases, leaving 14 bases between them. The CDR3 runs 15 residues. Germline CDR1 is MNHNS and CDR2 is SASEGT. The CDR3 bases are TGTGCCAGCAGTGAAAGCGGACTTCGAGCCAATGAGCAGTTCTTC. Translating gives CASSESGLRANEQFF.

As concerns this clonotype: A single base separates this from a much larger clone, so it may be a read error. This likely comes from a read error, as the CDR3 has no conserved phenylalanine or tryptophan at its end. The V gene is TRBV20-1, the J gene TRBJ2-3; 7 bases line up with TRBD1. With 6 bases clipped from V and 2 bases from J, the junction kept 8 bases outside the gene matches. The CDR3 has 14 residues. CDR1 is DFQATT, CDR2 SNEGSKA, per germline (reference sequence). The CDR3 DNA reads as TGCAGTGCGCCGGGACAGAGACACACAGATACGCAGTATTCT. This gives the protein CSAPGQRHTDTQYS.

This clonotype was recorded at least ten times. The V gene is TRBV28, the J gene TRBJ1-6; D may be TRBD1 (5 bases). This CDR3 has 14 amino acids. V lost 2 bases, J lost 11 bases, and 13 bases lay in between. CDR1 and CDR2 from the germline V gene are MDHEN and SYDVKM. CDR3 sequence: CASSLRGGATPLHF. The CDR3 nucleotides read TGTGCCAGCAGTTTAAGGGGCGGGGCGACACCCCTCCACTTT.

This clonotype was picked up many times. The chain links TRBV28 to TRBJ2-7; 13 nucleotides align to TRBD2. CDR1 and CDR2 (germline): MDHEN, SYDVKM. J was trimmed by 2 bases and V by 7 bases; bases with no gene match: 2. The CDR3 runs 14 residues. The CDR3 coding sequence is TGTGCCAGCATTGGGACTAGCGGGACCTACGAGCAGTACTTC. Encoded protein: CASIGTSGTYEQYF.

This clonotype came up a few times. The chain uses TRBV19 and TRBJ2-5; TRBD2 is a possible D gene (6 bases). The length of the CDR3 is 16 residues. The V and J ends lost 3 bases and 1 base respectively, with 15 bases between them. In germline, CDR1 is LNHDA, CDR2 SQIVND (reference sequence). DNA for the CDR3: TGTGCCAGTAGTATGATCGGGGGATTTGCCCAAGAGACCCAGTACTTC. Translation gives CASSMIGGFAQETQYF.

The J gene is TRBJ1-4, the V gene TRBV27; TRBD1 is a possible D gene (5 bases). V was cut by 3 bases and J by 8 bases, with 13 bases left in between. The CDR3 totals 14 residues. Germline CDR1 is MNHEY and CDR2 is SMNVEV (reference sequence). Here the CDR3 reads CASSFQGEGEKLFF. CDR3 nucleotides: TGTGCCAGCAGTTTTCAGGGAGAAGGCGAAAAACTGTTTTTT.

Many counts were recorded for this clonotype. The V call is TRBV6-5, the J call TRBJ2-7; 7 nucleotides line up with TRBD2. Germline V gene data show CDR1 as MNHEY and CDR2 as SVGAGI. After removal of 3 bases from V and 5 bases from J, the junction contained 7 bases not matched to a gene. There are 14 residues in the CDR3. The CDR3 sequence is CASSYAGVTDEQYF. The DNA for the CDR3 is TGTGCCAGCAGTTATGCGGGAGTAACCGACGAGCAGTACTTC.

V gene TRBV10-1 combines with J gene TRBJ1-5, with D possibly matching TRBD1 (5 bases). Germline values: CDR1 WNHNN, CDR2 SYGVQD (reference sequence). CDR3 length: 13 amino acids. The germline V and J ends were trimmed by 3 bases and 3 bases, with 6 bases remaining between them. In DNA, the CDR3 is TGCGCCAGCAGTGAAGGGGTCAATCAGCCCCAGCATTTT. It translates to CASSEGVNQPQHF.

A remark on this clonotype: This may stem from a read error, because a much larger clone lies one nucleotide away. V and J are TRBV28 and TRBJ2-2; D is possibly TRBD2 (7 bases). The CDR3 has 14 amino acids. Germline lookup yields CDR1 MDHEN and CDR2 SYDVKM. The CDR3 protein is CASSAPGGHGELSF. The CDR3 region has the DNA TGTGCCAGCAGTGCCCCGGGGGGCCACGGGGAGCTGTCTTTT.

This clonotype was detected a few times. The rearrangement uses TRBV19 and TRBJ2-1; TRBD2 is a possible D gene (5 bases). CDR1 and CDR2 from the germline V gene are LNHDA and SQIVND (reference sequence). This CDR3 comprises 14 residues. V lost 1 base, J lost 4 bases, and 8 bases lay in between. CDR3 bases: TGTGCCAGTAGTATAGTTCCGGGATACAATGAGCAGTTCTTC. Its protein is CASSIVPGYNEQFF.

In this sample, this clonotype turned up many times. This chain connects TRBV3-1 to TRBJ1-6; D unresolved. This CDR3 is built from 14 residues. Germline CDR1 LGHDT, CDR2 YNNKEL (reference sequence). Trimming cost V 8 bases and J 0 bases, with 8 bases left between them. CDR3 in DNA: TGTGCCAGCTCGGGGAGCTCCTATAATTCACCCCTCCACTTT. Protein product: CASSGSSYNSPLHF.

The genes are TRBV24-1 and TRBJ2-2; D gene unclear. CDR1 is KGHDR and CDR2 is SFDVKD in the germline V gene. V lost 4 bases and J lost 5, with 13 bases in between. This CDR3 has 15 residues. CDR3 bases: TGTGCCACCAGTGACCCCCGTGGAATAACCGGGGAGCTGTTTTTT. Translating gives CATSDPRGITGELFF.